This T cell receptor beta chain was sequenced for a study of blood T cell repertoires in COVID-19. Looking at the study overall: The United States, Italy and Spain provided the acute and convalescent COVID-19 samples. Nucleic acid was either cDNA or gDNA, and it came from T cells, B-cell-depleted T cells, or PBMCs.

This CDR3 has 14 amino acids. Germline V gene sequence: CDR1 LNHNV, CDR2 YYDKDF (reference sequence). Trimming took 9 bases from V and 5 from J; bases not matched to a gene: 11. In the authors' methods: Cell counts per sample came from amplifying reference gene primers. The assay was immunoSEQ multiplex PCR, and TCRdb's table has in-frame clones only and misses some. V and J calls and clone size are as listed in that table; D and trimming were resolved from the DNA. The data hold 150,000 to 170,000 clones, with more than 75% observed a single time. Seattle cases were enrolled at active infection and followed longitudinally.

The sequence came from a woman in her sixties with COVID-19, enrolled during active disease. The chain carries TRBV15 and TRBJ2-5; 8 bases agree with TRBD2. Sequenced input: peripheral blood. The CDR3 sequence: CATDYGGAAETQYF. The CDR3, as DNA: TGTGCCACTGACTACGGGGGGGCTGCCGAGACCCAGTACTTC.